The sample holds one count of the clone carrying this T cell receptor (beta chain). Its antigen is unidentified. These data belong to a study of OX40 agonist ivuxolimab in advanced cancers. Study-level results: Some patients who did not respond also had low normalized T-cell clonal expansion.

With autoimmune disease history or systemic immunosuppression, patients were excluded. The sampling schedule covered blood at baseline, cycle 4 day 1, and cycle 7 day 1. TCRdb's copy holds only in-frame clones and misses some; the assay was immunoSEQ multiplex PCR. Altogether about 99,000 clones are present, around 94% being singletons, with the ten largest covering about 0.18%. CDR1 KGHSH and CDR2 LQKENI come from the germline V gene. Deletions cut 4 bases from V and 6 bases from J, with 19 bases between. The CDR3 has 15 amino acids. This sequence was found in an adult with an advanced solid tumor such as melanoma, head and neck, liver or kidney cancer. Sequencing was performed on CD4+ or CD8+ T cells sorted from blood, taken in a trial of the OX40 agonist ivuxolimab. This chain joins TRBV18 and TRBJ2-7; weak D call: TRBD2 (5 bases). Here the CDR3 reads CASSRRRVPEGEQYF. The CDR3 nucleotides read TGTGCCAGCTCACGGCGCCGGGTCCCCGAGGGCGAGCAGTACTTC.